Given below is one TCR beta chain in context. Its specificity is not known. Clones were sequenced by immunoSEQ multiplex PCR, and TCRdb holds only the in-frame ones, with some missing. In the table there are some 97,000 clones, about 86% of which are singletons. This record belongs to a study of T cell responses to AZD1222 COVID-19 vaccine. Whole-study findings and limits: Only after the peak T cell response were repertoires sampled.

The sequence was collected from an adult in good health. This specimen was peripheral blood, taken on day 0 of AZD1222 vaccination.

The CDR3 reads CSASRQELEAFF. The CDR3 DNA reads TGCAGTGCTAGTAGACAGGAACTTGAAGCTTTCTTT. The rearrangement uses TRBV20-1 and TRBJ1-1; D is possibly TRBD1 (6 bases). V was trimmed by 3 bases and J by 7 bases, leaving 12 bases between them. The CDR3 totals 12 residues. Germline V CDR1 and CDR2: DFQATT, SNEGSKA (reference sequence).